These 18 T cell receptor beta chains originate from one sample sequenced in a study of T cell responses to AZD1222 COVID-19 vaccine. Measured with immunoSEQ multiplex PCR; TCRdb has only the in-frame clones, and not every one. The sample consists of some 79,000 clones, 70% to 90% of them appearing once. The sample consisted of peripheral blood, taken 28 days after the second AZD1222 dose. All receptors come from an adult who received the AZD1222 COVID-19 vaccine.

The DNA for the CDR3 is TGTGCCAGTACCAGACAGGGGACTCCGGGTTATGGGGGTTTGAACACTGAAGCTTTCTTT. Protein: CASTRQGTPGYGGLNTEAFF. This chain uses TRBV19 with TRBJ1-1; 8 nucleotides agree with TRBD1. This CDR3 contains 20 residues. V lost 7 bases, J lost 0 bases, and 22 bases stayed unmatched. Germline CDR1 reads LNHDA; CDR2 reads SQIVND (reference sequence).

The V call is TRBV7-9, the J call TRBJ2-5; weak D call: TRBD1 (5 bases). CDR3 length equals 14 residues. Germline CDR1 is SEHNR and CDR2 is FQNEAQ (reference sequence). The V end lost 2 bases, the J end lost 2 bases, and 9 bases lay between the germline ends. The CDR3 reads CASSLRAGQETQYF. The CDR3 DNA follows: TGTGCCAGCAGCTTAAGGGCAGGGCAAGAGACCCAGTACTTC.

CDR3 loop: CASSGHMGGEAFF. CDR3 DNA sequence: TGTGCCAGCAGTGGACACATGGGGGGTGAAGCTTTCTTT. This chain links TRBV2 with TRBJ1-1, with D possibly matching TRBD1 (5 bases). With 4 bases removed from V and 7 bases from J, the gap between germline ends came to 13 bases. Germline CDR1 reads SNHLY; CDR2 reads FYNNEI. The CDR3 has 13 residues. Drawing the rest from reference TRBV2 and TRBJ1-1, the complete variable domain is EPEVTQTPSHQVTQMGQEVILRCVPISNHLYFYWYRQILGQKVEFLVSFYNNEISEKSEIFDDQFSVERPDGSNFTLKIRSTKLEDSAMYFCASSGHMGGEAFFGQGTRLTVV.

This rearrangement joins TRBV6-5 to TRBJ2-2; D call uncertain. In germline, CDR1 is MNHEY, CDR2 SVGAGI. The CDR3 is 15 residues long. V was cut by 7 bases and J by 2 bases, with 14 bases left in between. CDR3 amino acids: CASTTILANTGELFF. The DNA of the CDR3 is TGTGCCAGCACCACGATACTCGCCAACACCGGGGAGCTGTTTTTT.

On this clone: At one end, the junction sequence differs from germline, possibly due to a read error. This chain uses TRBV18 with TRBJ1-5; 9 nucleotides agree with TRBD1. The CDR3 runs to 16 residues. CDR1 and CDR2 (germline): KGHSH, LQKENI. This CDR3 is CASSPQSGTGYQPQHF. The CDR3 nucleotides are TGTGCCAGCTCGCCACAATCCGGGACAGGGTATCAGCCCCAGCATTTT.

The chain is built from TRBV5-1 and TRBJ2-1, with D tentatively TRBD2 (6 bases). Germline V gene data show CDR1 as SGHRS and CDR2 as YFSETQ. This CDR3 is built from 13 residues. Between the trimmed V and J ends, which lost 10 bases and 8 bases, there was a span of 19 bases. CDR3 bases: TGCGCCGGGGGGACCAGCAGTGGCCATGAGCAGTTCTTC. It specifies CAGGTSSGHEQFF.

The chain recombines TRBV5-4 with TRBJ2-5; 10 bases align to TRBD2. CDR1 is SGHNT, CDR2 YYREEE, per germline (reference sequence). With V trimmed by 4 bases and J by 3 bases, 6 bases remained unmatched. This CDR3 contains 15 residues. The CDR3 DNA is TGTGCCAGCAGCCCGGGTCTAGCGGGAGAAGAGACCCAGTACTTC. This codes for CASSPGLAGEETQYF. Drawing the rest from reference TRBV5-4 and TRBJ2-5, the complete variable domain is ETGVTQSPTHLIKTRGQQVTLRCSSQSGHNTVSWYQQALGQGPQFIFQYYREEENGRGNFPPRFSGLQFPNYSSELNVNALELDDSALYLCASSPGLAGEETQYFGPGTRLLVL.

The J gene is TRBJ1-1, the V gene TRBV15; D is uncertain. The CDR3 loop spans 13 amino acids. The germline CDR1 and CDR2 sequences are LNHNV and YYDKDF (reference sequence). V was trimmed by 5 bases and J by 3 bases, leaving 10 bases between them. The CDR3 nucleotides are TGTGCCACCAGCGGTCCTCGATACACTGAAGCTTTCTTT. Its protein product is CATSGPRYTEAFF.

This clone was counted between two and nine times. The CDR3 region has the DNA TGTGCCAGTAGTATAGGAACAGGGGCGGGGGGCACAGATACGCAGTATTTT. It encodes CASSIGTGAGGTDTQYF. This chain links TRBV19 with TRBJ2-3; D tentatively reads TRBD1 or TRBD2 (7 bases each). Germline V lookup: CDR1 LNHDA, CDR2 SQIVND (reference sequence). The CDR3 runs to 17 residues. V was pared by 1 base and J by 1 base, with 15 bases between.

This chain uses TRBV28 with TRBJ1-1; D not certain. V lost 3 bases, J lost 9 bases, and 11 bases lay in between. This CDR3 contains 12 residues. Per the germline V gene, CDR1 is MDHEN and CDR2 is SYDVKM. The CDR3 reads CASSFGKGKAFF. In nucleotides, the CDR3 is TGTGCCAGCAGTTTCGGGAAGGGCAAAGCTTTCTTT.

The chain's CDR3 is CSVPGTGGSGANVLTF. In DNA form, the CDR3 reads TGCAGCGTCCCTGGGACAGGCGGGAGTGGGGCCAACGTCCTGACTTTC. The gene calls are TRBV29-1 and TRBJ2-6; possible D gene TRBD1, 8 bases. The V gene lost 6 bases and the J gene lost 3 bases, with 18 bases spanning the gap. The CDR3 has 16 amino acids. The V gene's germline CDR1 is SQVTM and CDR2 ANQGSEA.

The sample holds one count of this clone. The rearrangement joins TRBV15 to TRBJ2-7; D gene uncertain. V lost 0 bases, J lost 5 bases, and 8 bases lay in between. This CDR3 is 13 amino acids long. The germline CDR1 and CDR2 sequences are LNHNV and YYDKDF (reference sequence). The CDR3 here is CATSREGWNEQYF. Here the CDR3 DNA reads TGTGCCACCAGCAGAGAAGGGTGGAACGAGCAGTACTTC.

This clone appeared a single time. The gene calls are TRBV12-2 and TRBJ2-2. TRBV12-2 counts as a pseudogene. The CDR3 is made up of 19 amino acids. CDR3 region: CASRLWWVPNTPNTGELFF. For the CDR3, the DNA is TGTGCAAGTCGCTTATGGTGGGTACCGAATACCCCGAACACCGGGGAGCTGTTTTTT.

The chain has TRBV30 and TRBJ1-6; 7 bases match TRBD1. CDR3 length equals 15 residues. V dropped 5 bases and J dropped 2; count of bases not matched to a gene: 6. Germline CDR1 GTSNPN, CDR2 SVGIG (reference sequence). The CDR3 DNA reads TGTGCCTGGGGGGGGGACAGAACCTATAATTCACCCCTCCACTTT. Amino acid sequence: CAWGGDRTYNSPLHF.

This clone has a handful of counts. This chain uses TRBV10-3 with TRBJ1-2, with a possible D match to TRBD1 (5 bases). The CDR3 is 13 amino acids. Germline loops: CDR1 ENHRY, CDR2 SYGVKD. V dropped 8 bases and J dropped 2 bases, with 12 bases sitting between them. In nucleotides, the CDR3 is TGTGCCATCGGACTCCGGGACAACTATGGCTACACCTTC. Its protein is CAIGLRDNYGYTF.

This clone was detected once. The V call is TRBV5-1, the J call TRBJ1-1; 7 nucleotides agree with TRBD1. This CDR3 has 16 residues. V shed 4 bases, J shed 0 bases, and the junction held 9 bases outside the gene matches. CDR1 SGHRS and CDR2 YFSETQ come from the germline V gene. The CDR3, as DNA: TGCGCCAGCAGCCTAAGTCAGGGGGATGTGAACACTGAAGCTTTCTTT. This encodes CASSLSQGDVNTEAFF.

The V call is TRBV5-1, the J call TRBJ1-2; 11 nucleotides agree with TRBD1. Germline CDR1 and CDR2: SGHRS and YFSETQ. This CDR3 is built from 14 residues. Trimming removed 4 bases from V and 6 bases from J; junction bases left unmatched: 5. CDR3 sequence (DNA): TGCGCCAGCAGCCTGCGGACAGGGGGCGATGGCTACACCTTC. Amino acid sequence: CASSLRTGGDGYTF.

The chain links TRBV19 to TRBJ2-7, with TRBD1 matching over 8 bases. Losses at the gene ends were 3 bases for V and 0 bases for J; bases not matched to a gene: 10. This CDR3 is 17 amino acids long. Germline CDR1 reads LNHDA; CDR2 reads SQIVND (reference sequence). CDR3: CASSIMLDRGLSYEQYF. The DNA of the CDR3 is TGTGCCAGTAGTATTATGCTTGACAGGGGACTCTCCTACGAGCAGTACTTC.